These 22 T cell receptor beta chains were all obtained from the same sample, sequenced in a study of vaccination effects on CD4 cells after COVID-19. Here immunoSEQ multiplex PCR was the method, and the copy in TCRdb shows in-frame clones only, minus some. Of approximately 28,000 clones in the sample, around 85% were seen once. These TCRs are of unknown antigen specificity. CD4+ T cells specific for antigen were expanded with viral peptide pools by the ViraFEST assay before sequencing. Isolation of CD4+ T cells took place after approximately 10 days of culture. As their vaccination, participants received two doses of either BNT162b2 or mRNA-1273. The sequenced sample was CD4+ T cells from PBMCs cultured with SARS-CoV-2 spike peptides, obtained after COVID-19 vaccination. The receptors originated from a human donor who received a COVID-19 vaccine. Some clones in this sample may be carry-over from other donors' samples.

The chain couples TRBV7-9 to TRBJ1-1, with D hard to call. The V end was cut by 3 bases, the J end by 6 bases, with 8 bases between. The CDR3 sequence is 12 residues long. CDR1 is SEHNR, CDR2 FQNEAQ, per germline (reference sequence). The CDR3 region has the DNA TGTGCCAGCAGCTTTCAGGACTCTGAAGCTTTCTTT. Its translation is CASSFQDSEAFF.

The chain is built from TRBV24-1 and TRBJ1-2; 12 nucleotides line up with TRBD1. CDR3 length: 17 amino acids. Germline V gene data show CDR1 as KGHDR and CDR2 as SFDVKD. V dropped 9 bases and J dropped 4; count of bases not matched to a gene: 14. The CDR3 nucleotides read TGTGCCACCCCCGTGTACCGGGACAGGGGGCTAGGCTATGGCTACACCTTC. As protein: CATPVYRDRGLGYGYTF.

The chain is built from TRBV12-3 or TRBV12-4 and TRBJ1-2, with D possibly being TRBD1 (6 bases). This CDR3 is 13 amino acids long. Trimming removed 7 bases from V and 4 bases from J, with 13 bases in between. CDR3 in DNA: TGTGCCAGCAAAACCTCGACAGGCTATGGCTACACCTTC. As protein: CASKTSTGYGYTF.

The V call is TRBV7-7, the J call TRBJ2-1, with 12 bases lining up with TRBD1. CDR1 is SSHAT and CDR2 is FNYEAQ in the germline V gene (reference sequence). The junction had 11 bases not matched to a gene; V was cut back by 5 bases and J by 9 bases. This CDR3 contains 16 residues. The CDR3: CASSPGGTGGSAEQFF. Here the CDR3 DNA reads TGTGCCAGCAGCCCCGGCGGGACAGGGGGCTCGGCTGAGCAGTTCTTC. The variable domain in full, completed from reference TRBV7-7 and TRBJ2-1, reads GAGVSQSPRYKVTKRGQDVTLRCDPISSHATLYWYQQALGQGPEFLTYFNYEAQPDKSGLPSDRFSAERPEGSISTLTIQRTEQRDSAMYRCASSPGGTGGSAEQFFGPGTRLTVL.

The rearrangement links TRBV6-4 to TRBJ2-5; 8 bases fit TRBD2. This CDR3 is 16 amino acids long. V lost 8 bases to trimming and J lost 2 bases; unmatched junction nucleotides: 13. Looked up from germline, CDR1 is MRHNA and CDR2 is SNTAGT. CDR3 sequence: CASQHSGGRDQETQYF. CDR3 nucleotides: TGTGCCAGCCAGCACTCGGGGGGGAGAGATCAAGAGACCCAGTACTTC.

This clone occurred a few times. The V and J genes are TRBV9 and TRBJ2-3; perhaps D is TRBD1 or TRBD2 (6 bases each). This CDR3 has 15 amino acids. V shed 0 bases and J shed 4 bases, with 12 bases lying between them. Germline V gene data show CDR1 as SGDLS and CDR2 as YYNGEE. The CDR3 nucleotides are TGTGCCAGCAGCGTAGCGCCAGGGGAGGCAGATACGCAGTATTTT. It specifies CASSVAPGEADTQYF.

The DNA of the CDR3 is TGTGCCAGCAGCACCCTACAGGGGGCTGAAGCTTTCTTT. It codes for CASSTLQGAEAFF. The chain uses TRBV7-9 and TRBJ1-1; 8 nucleotides align to TRBD1. This CDR3 is built from 13 residues. V lost 5 bases to trimming and J lost 6 bases; unmatched junction nucleotides: 5. Germline V CDR1 and CDR2: SEHNR, FQNEAQ (reference sequence).

V is TRBV29-1 and J is TRBJ2-1, with 9 positions matching TRBD2. This CDR3 region has 14 residues. The germline V gene has CDR1 SQVTM and CDR2 ANQGSEA. J was trimmed by 2 bases and V by 4 bases; bases with no gene match: 3. The CDR3 sequence: CSVAGGGAYNEQFF. The CDR3 region has the DNA TGCAGCGTTGCAGGCGGGGGGGCCTACAATGAGCAGTTCTTC.

This clone was seen just once. This chain links TRBV6-5 with TRBJ1-5; the D gene is possibly TRBD1 (6 bases). The CDR3 sequence is 16 residues long. Deletions cut 4 bases from V and 4 bases from J, with 17 bases between. Germline V gene lookup returns CDR1 MNHEY and CDR2 SVGAGI. CDR3 nucleotide sequence: TGTGCCAGCAGTTCCCAACAGGGTCTGGGTAATCAGCCCCAGCATTTT. It translates to CASSSQQGLGNQPQHF.

The CDR3 sequence: CASSFNSWTGVPTGELFF. Written as DNA, the CDR3 is TGCGCCAGCAGCTTTAACTCATGGACAGGGGTCCCCACCGGGGAGCTGTTTTTT. V and J are TRBV5-1 and TRBJ2-2; TRBD1 matches at 9 bases. Looked up from germline, CDR1 is SGHRS and CDR2 is YFSETQ. Losses at the gene ends were 2 bases for V and 4 bases for J; bases not matched to a gene: 12. The CDR3 is 18 residues long.

As for this clone: At one boundary the junction diverges from the germline segment, which might be a read error. CDR3 protein: CATSGAGVQETQYF. The CDR3 DNA sequence: TGTGCCACAAGTGGAGCGGGGGTCCAAGAGACCCAGTACTTC. The chain links TRBV24-1 to TRBJ2-5; 8 bases are shared with TRBD2. Per germline, CDR1 KGHDR and CDR2 SFDVKD. CDR3 length: 14 residues.

This chain joins TRBV13 and TRBJ1-4; 7 nucleotides match TRBD1. The CDR3 is 15 amino acids. V lost 2 bases, J lost 7 bases, and 7 bases stayed unmatched. The germline CDR1 and CDR2 sequences are PRHDT and FYEKMQ (reference sequence). CDR3: CASSLIQGLFEKLFF. CDR3 nucleotide sequence: TGTGCCAGCAGCTTAATACAGGGGTTGTTTGAAAAACTGTTTTTT. Supplemented by reference TRBV13 and TRBJ1-4, the full variable domain reads AAGVIQSPRHLIKEKRETATLKCYPIPRHDTVYWYQQGPGQDPQFLISFYEKMQSDKGSIPDRFSAQQFSDYHSELNMSSLELGDSALYFCASSLIQGLFEKLFFGSGTQLSVL.

CDR3 loop: CASTPQSGHGNTIYF. DNA of the CDR3: TGTGCCAGCACCCCCCAATCCGGTCATGGAAACACCATATATTTT. This rearrangement joins TRBV6-5 to TRBJ1-3; D gene ambiguous. This CDR3 spans 15 amino acids. The V gene's germline CDR1 is MNHEY and CDR2 SVGAGI. The V and J ends lost 7 bases and 3 bases respectively, with 16 bases between them.

The chain links TRBV29-1 to TRBJ1-5; TRBD1 matches at 10 bases. CDR3 length: 15 amino acids. Germline V lookup: CDR1 SQVTM, CDR2 ANQGSEA. J was trimmed by 5 bases and V by 4 bases; bases with no gene match: 8. This CDR3 reads CSVGEGTGVDQPQHF. CDR3 nucleotides: TGCAGCGTTGGCGAAGGGACAGGGGTTGATCAGCCCCAGCATTTT.

The J gene is TRBJ2-1, the V gene TRBV10-3; 10 bases align to TRBD1. Germline CDR1 and CDR2: ENHRY and SYGVKD. CDR3 size: 16 residues. V lost 5 bases to trimming and J lost 7 bases; unmatched junction nucleotides: 11. CDR3 nucleotides: TGTGCCATCAGTATACCCGGGACAGGGGCTCGGAATGAGCAGTTCTTC. Translated, it gives CAISIPGTGARNEQFF.

This clone was detected only a few times. The chain uses TRBV10-3 and TRBJ2-7, with D unclear. Per germline, CDR1 ENHRY and CDR2 SYGVKD. CDR3 length: 13 residues. The V gene lost 6 bases and the J gene lost 4 bases, with 13 bases spanning the gap. This CDR3 reads CAISRNKGYEQYV. The CDR3 nucleotides read TGTGCCATCAGCCGTAATAAAGGATACGAGCAGTACGTC.

V is TRBV6-6 and J is TRBJ1-3; the D is unclear. V gave up 4 bases and J gave up 0 bases, with 13 bases separating them. The CDR3 is 16 amino acids. The germline V gene has CDR1 MNHNY and CDR2 SVGAGI (reference sequence). CDR3 in amino acids: CASSSRVSRSGNTIYF. The CDR3 region has the DNA TGTGCCAGCAGTTCTCGTGTGAGCCGCTCTGGAAACACCATATATTTT.

The genes are TRBV5-4 and TRBJ2-5; D unclear. The CDR3 loop spans 13 amino acids. In germline, CDR1 is SGHNT, CDR2 YYREEE (reference sequence). Deletions cut 4 bases from V and 6 bases from J, with 13 bases between. CDR3 protein: CASSVRTEQTQYF. The CDR3 nucleotides read TGTGCCAGCAGCGTGAGGACGGAACAGACCCAGTACTTC.

The CDR3 bases are TGTGCCAGCAGTGGAGCAGACGCCCAAGAGACCCAGTACTTC. The encoded protein is CASSGADAQETQYF. The chain recombines TRBV2 with TRBJ2-5; D gene ambiguous. The CDR3 is 14 amino acids. Germline CDR1 reads SNHLY; CDR2 reads FYNNEI. Trimming shortened V by 4 bases and J by 1 base, and 10 bases separated the two germline ends.

This chain connects TRBV12-5 to TRBJ2-1; D remains ambiguous. Germline V lookup: CDR1 LGHNT, CDR2 FRNRAP. The CDR3 contains 12 residues. The V end lost 0 bases, the J end lost 7 bases, and 4 bases lay between the germline ends. CDR3 sequence: CASGLVRNEQFF. DNA for the CDR3: TGTGCTAGTGGTTTGGTCCGAAATGAGCAGTTCTTC. The entire variable domain, with the rest obtained from reference TRBV12-5 and TRBJ2-1, is as follows: DARVTQTPRHKVTEMGQEVTMRCQPILGHNTVFWYRQTMMQGLELLAYFRNRAPLDDSGMPKDRFSAEMPDATLATLKIQPSEPRDSAVYFCASGLVRNEQFFGPGTRLTVL.

This rearrangement joins TRBV6-5 to TRBJ2-6, with unresolved D. The CDR3 contains 16 residues. Trimming shortened V by 0 bases and J by 2 bases, and 8 bases separated the two germline ends. CDR1 is MNHEY and CDR2 is SVGAGI in the germline V gene. CDR3 residues: CASSYSLQAGANVLTF. The CDR3, as DNA: TGTGCCAGCAGTTACTCGTTGCAGGCTGGGGCCAACGTCCTGACTTTC.

The chain joins TRBV18 to TRBJ2-7; TRBD1 matches 7 bases. The CDR3 loop spans 14 amino acids. Trimming removed 3 bases from V and 5 bases from J; junction bases left unmatched: 7. The V gene's germline CDR1 is KGHSH and CDR2 LQKENI. The CDR3 is CASSPPTGINEQYV. For the CDR3, the DNA is TGTGCCAGCTCACCCCCGACAGGGATAAACGAGCAGTACGTC.